Shown below are 3 T cell receptor beta chains from a single sample sequenced in a study of blood T cell repertoires in COVID-19. The repertoire was sequenced with immunoSEQ multiplex PCR; TCRdb's copy has only in-frame clones and lacks some. The repertoire has 150,000 to 200,000 clones, 89% of them found once; the top ten carry about 7%. The sequenced sample consisted of peripheral blood. These receptor sequences come from a man aged 40-49 years with acute or convalescent COVID-19.

J is TRBJ2-5 and V is TRBV5-1; 8 nucleotides line up with TRBD1. The germline gives CDR1 SGHRS, CDR2 YFSETQ. The CDR3 spans 15 residues. Trimming cost V 3 bases and J 2 bases; bases outside gene matches: 6. CDR3: CASSSGQGIQETQYF. CDR3 nucleotide sequence: TGCGCCAGCAGCTCAGGACAGGGCATTCAAGAGACCCAGTACTTC.

The rearrangement links TRBV27 to TRBJ1-5; 7 bases are shared with TRBD1. Germline CDR1 MNHEY, CDR2 SMNVEV (reference sequence). The ends lost 6 bases at V and 6 bases at J; junction bases unmatched: 11. This CDR3 is 15 amino acids long. The CDR3 sequence is CASRPGGGLGQPQHF. CDR3 DNA sequence: TGTGCCAGCAGACCCGGAGGGGGCCTTGGTCAGCCCCAGCATTTT.

The chain uses TRBV2 and TRBJ2-1; TRBD2 matches 9 bases. The CDR3 is 17 residues long. Germline CDR1 is SNHLY and CDR2 is FYNNEI. With V trimmed by 7 bases and J by 4 bases, 14 bases remained unmatched. CDR3 region: CASTLPVGSGGYNEQFF. CDR3 DNA sequence: TGTGCCAGCACCCTCCCGGTGGGTAGCGGGGGTTACAATGAGCAGTTCTTC.